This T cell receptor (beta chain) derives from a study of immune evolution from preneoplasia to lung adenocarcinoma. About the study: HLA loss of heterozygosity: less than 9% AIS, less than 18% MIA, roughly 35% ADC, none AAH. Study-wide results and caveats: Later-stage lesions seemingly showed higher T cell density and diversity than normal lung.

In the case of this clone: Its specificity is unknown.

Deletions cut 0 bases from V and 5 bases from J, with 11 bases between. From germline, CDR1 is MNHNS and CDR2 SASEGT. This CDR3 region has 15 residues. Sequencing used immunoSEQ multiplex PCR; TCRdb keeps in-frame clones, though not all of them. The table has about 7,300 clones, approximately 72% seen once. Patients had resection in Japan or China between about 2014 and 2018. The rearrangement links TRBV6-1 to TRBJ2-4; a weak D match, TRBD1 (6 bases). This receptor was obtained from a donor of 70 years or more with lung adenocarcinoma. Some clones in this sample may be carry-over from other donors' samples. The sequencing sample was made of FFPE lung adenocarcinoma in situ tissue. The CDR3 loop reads CASSEAGAGENIQYF. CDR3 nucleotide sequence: TGTGCCAGCAGTGAAGCAGGGGCAGGGGAAAACATTCAGTACTTC.